These 12 T cell receptor beta chains came from one sample sequenced in a study of shared clonotypes between healthy human individuals. Naive CD8 cells lacked CD45RO and underwent positive selection for CCR7, leaving out terminally differentiated effector memory CD45RA+ cells. Clones were read by immunoSEQ multiplex PCR, and TCRdb kept only the in-frame ones, dropping some. The sample lists about 2,100,000 clones; approximately 94% were seen once. Sequenced material: naive CD8+ T cells from PBMCs. The receptor source for this set is a man aged 18 to 35 in good health. Some clones in this sample may be carry-over from other donors' samples.

This chain joins TRBV19 and TRBJ2-7; 9 nucleotides line up with TRBD2. CDR1 is LNHDA and CDR2 is SQIVND in the germline V gene (reference sequence). V dropped 1 base and J dropped 5; count of bases not matched to a gene: 6. The CDR3 consists of 15 residues. The CDR3 DNA reads as TGTGCCAGTAGTATAGTCCCGGGACTAGCCAACGAGCAGTACTTC. It yields the protein CASSIVPGLANEQYF.

The chain employs TRBV13 and TRBJ1-4; tentative D call: TRBD1 (6 bases). The germline V and J ends were trimmed by 5 bases and 7 bases, with 17 bases remaining between them. Germline assignment: CDR1 PRHDT and CDR2 FYEKMQ (reference sequence). This CDR3 region has 15 residues. The CDR3 protein is CASSTHRDLGEKLFF. CDR3 DNA: TGTGCCAGCAGCACCCACAGGGATCTAGGTGAAAAACTGTTTTTT.

This chain uses TRBV4-2 with TRBJ2-7; possibly TRBD2 for D (6 bases). The CDR3 has 17 amino acids. Germline assignment: CDR1 LGHNA and CDR2 YNFKEQ. Trimming took 3 bases from V and 1 from J, leaving 19 bases between them. The CDR3 nucleotides are TGTGCCAGCAGCCAGGGAGGTGAGGGTATTTCGTCCTACGAGCAGTACTTC. Protein sequence: CASSQGGEGISSYEQYF.

The genes are TRBV27 and TRBJ1-2; D possibly corresponds to TRBD1 (5 bases). The CDR3 contains 13 residues. Trimming shortened V by 6 bases and J by 4 bases, and 12 bases separated the two germline ends. Germline-derived CDR1 and CDR2 are MNHEY and SMNVEV (reference sequence). The CDR3: CASSKDSPYGYTF. The CDR3 DNA follows: TGTGCCAGCAGCAAAGACAGCCCCTATGGCTACACCTTC.

This clone was seen a few times. The chain combines TRBV28 with TRBJ1-1; D is uncertain. The germline V gene encodes CDR1 MDHEN and CDR2 SYDVKM. This CDR3 has 14 residues. Trimming took 1 base from V and 5 from J, leaving 11 bases between them. DNA of the CDR3: TGTGCCAGCAGTTTATTCCGGAGAGATACTGAAGCTTTCTTT. Encoded protein: CASSLFRRDTEAFF.

This sequence joins TRBV27 and TRBJ2-1, with no clear D. The V end lost 0 bases, the J end lost 4 bases, and 16 bases lay between the germline ends. Germline V gene data show CDR1 as MNHEY and CDR2 as SMNVEV (reference sequence). The length of the CDR3 is 17 residues. The CDR3 protein is CASSLSGVSILYNEQFF. The CDR3 DNA follows: TGTGCCAGCAGTTTATCGGGCGTTTCAATCCTTTACAATGAGCAGTTCTTC.

This chain uses TRBV28 with TRBJ1-1, with TRBD1 identical over 7 bases. The CDR3 has 14 residues. In germline, CDR1 is MDHEN, CDR2 SYDVKM. V lost 4 bases, J lost 4 bases, and 6 bases stayed unmatched. The CDR3 region has the DNA TGTGCCAGCAGTTACACAGGGGCGGGCACTGAAGCTTTCTTT. Its protein is CASSYTGAGTEAFF. The full variable domain, with the rest looked up from reference TRBV28 and TRBJ1-1, is DVKVTQSSRYLVKRTGEKVFLECVQDMDHENMFWYRQDPGLGLRLIYFSYDVKMKEKGDIPEGYSVSREKKERFSLILESASTNQTSMYLCASSYTGAGTEAFFGQGTRLTVV.

The chain carries TRBV11-2 and TRBJ2-7; TRBD2 aligns across 7 bases. The germline CDR1 and CDR2 sequences are SGHAT and FQNNGV. The V gene end was trimmed by 4 bases and the J gene end by 5 bases; junction bases not matched to a gene: 2. This CDR3 comprises 12 residues. The CDR3 loop is CASSWGGNEQYF. CDR3 DNA sequence: TGTGCCAGCAGCTGGGGGGGAAACGAGCAGTACTTC.

The rearrangement joins TRBV4-2 to TRBJ2-7, with 10 positions matching TRBD1. Trimming took 4 bases from V and 5 from J; bases not matched to a gene: 5. CDR1 LGHNA and CDR2 YNFKEQ come from the germline V gene. The CDR3 covers 14 residues. The CDR3 loop reads CASSPGTGANEQYF. In nucleotides, the CDR3 is TGTGCCAGCAGCCCCGGGACAGGGGCCAACGAGCAGTACTTC.

This clone was seen more than once but under ten times. This sequence joins TRBV13 and TRBJ2-4; 12 positions match TRBD2. CDR1 and CDR2 (germline): PRHDT, FYEKMQ (reference sequence). This CDR3 spans 16 amino acids. Losses at the gene ends were 5 bases for V and 3 bases for J; bases not matched to a gene: 5. The CDR3 is CASSRRLAGDKNIQYF. CDR3 DNA: TGTGCCAGCAGCCGCCGACTAGCGGGAGACAAAAACATTCAGTACTTC.

The rearrangement joins TRBV7-3 to TRBJ1-1; the match to TRBD1 covers 9 bases. This CDR3 is built from 14 residues. Germline CDR1 is SGHTA and CDR2 is FQGTGA. V was pared by 4 bases and J by 6 bases, with 6 bases of the junction left unmatched. The CDR3 DNA reads as TGTGCCAGCAGCTCCACAGGGGGCGGCTCTGAAGCTTTCTTT. Protein sequence: CASSSTGGGSEAFF.

V and J are TRBV6-5 and TRBJ1-1; TRBD1 aligns across 8 bases. V lost 1 base, J lost 3 bases, and 7 bases stayed unmatched. CDR1 and CDR2 from the germline V gene are MNHEY and SVGAGI. This CDR3 is 16 amino acids long. CDR3 region: CASSYFGPGGYTEAFF. CDR3 nucleotides: TGTGCCAGCAGTTACTTTGGTCCAGGGGGCTACACTGAAGCTTTCTTT.